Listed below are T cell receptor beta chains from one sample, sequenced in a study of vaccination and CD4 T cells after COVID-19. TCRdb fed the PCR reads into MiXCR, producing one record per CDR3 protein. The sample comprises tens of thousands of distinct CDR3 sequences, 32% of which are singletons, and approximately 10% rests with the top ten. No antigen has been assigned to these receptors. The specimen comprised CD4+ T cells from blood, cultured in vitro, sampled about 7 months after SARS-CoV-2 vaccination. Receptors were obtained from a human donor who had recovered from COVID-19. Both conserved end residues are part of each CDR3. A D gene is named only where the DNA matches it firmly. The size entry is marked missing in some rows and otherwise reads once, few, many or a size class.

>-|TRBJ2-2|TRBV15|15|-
CATSIDRLRGGELFF
TGTGCCACCAGCATAGACAGGTTGCGGGGCGGGGAGCTGTTTTTT
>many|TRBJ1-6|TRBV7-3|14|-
CASSLGHLGSPLHF
TGTGCCAGCAGCCTAGGACATCTTGGCTCACCCCTCCACTTT
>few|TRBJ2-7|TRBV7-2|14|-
CASRRSGFAYEQYF
TGTGCCAGCAGAAGAAGCGGCTTTGCCTACGAGCAGTACTTC
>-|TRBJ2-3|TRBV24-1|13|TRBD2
CATETSGGSTQYF
TGTGCCACTGAGACTAGCGGGGGGAGTACGCAGTATTTT
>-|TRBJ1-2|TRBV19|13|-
CASSEQGSYGYTF
TGTGCCAGTAGCGAACAGGGTTCCTATGGCTACACCTTC
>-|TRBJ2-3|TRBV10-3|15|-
CASSEYNLRTDTQYF
TGTGCCAGCAGTGAATACAACTTACGCACAGATACGCAGTATTTT
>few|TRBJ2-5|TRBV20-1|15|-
CSARDGIRGMETQYF
TGCAGTGCTAGAGATGGGATCAGAGGAATGGAGACCCAGTACTTC
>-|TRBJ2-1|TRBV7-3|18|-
CASSPVGSVGPGVNEQFF
TGTGCCAGCAGCCCCGTGGGATCAGTTGGTCCGGGAGTGAATGAGCAGTTCTTC
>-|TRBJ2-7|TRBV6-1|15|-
CASSEIQGSLSEQYF
TGTGCCAGCAGTGAAATCCAGGGTTCTCTCTCCGAGCAGTACTTC
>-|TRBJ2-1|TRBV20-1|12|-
CSARDVDNEQFF
TGCAGTGCTAGAGATGTAGACAATGAGCAGTTCTTC
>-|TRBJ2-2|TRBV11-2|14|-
CASSFNRDTGELFF
TGTGCCAGCAGCTTTAACAGGGACACCGGGGAGCTGTTTTTT
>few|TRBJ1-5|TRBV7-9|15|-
CASIRRDGSNQPQHF
TGTGCCAGCATCCGCCGGGACGGAAGCAATCAGCCCCAGCATTTT
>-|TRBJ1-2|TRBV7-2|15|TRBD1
CASSLGRTGPGGYTF
TGTGCCAGCAGCTTAGGGAGGACAGGGCCAGGTGGCTACACCTTC
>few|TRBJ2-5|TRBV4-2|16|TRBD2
CASSQVEREFRETQYF
TGTGCCAGCAGCCAAGTGGAGCGGGAGTTTCGAGAGACCCAGTACTTC
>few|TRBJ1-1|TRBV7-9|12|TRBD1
CASSNRDRGSFF
TGTGCCAGCAGCAACCGGGACAGGGGATCTTTCTTT
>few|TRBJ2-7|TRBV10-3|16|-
CAISRSSGRSSYEQYF
TGTGCCATCAGCCGTTCCTCGGGGCGAAGCTCCTACGAGCAGTACTTC
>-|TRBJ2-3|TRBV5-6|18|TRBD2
CASSVTSGGFSSTDTQYF
TGTGCCAGCAGCGTAACTAGCGGGGGGTTCTCTAGCACAGATACGCAGTATTTT
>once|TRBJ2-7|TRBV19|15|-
CASSRGDARSYEQYF
TGTGCCAGTAGTAGGGGGGACGCCCGCTCCTACGAGCAGTACTTC
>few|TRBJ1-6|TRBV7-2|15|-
CASSLVGSGNSPLHF
TGTGCCAGCAGCTTAGTTGGCTCAGGGAATTCACCCCTCCACTTT
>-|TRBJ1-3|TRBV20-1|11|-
CSANRGNTIYF
TGCAGTGCTAACAGAGGAAACACCATATATTTT
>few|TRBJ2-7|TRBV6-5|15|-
CASSYALTESYEQYF
TGTGCCAGCAGCTACGCCCTGACAGAGTCCTACGAGCAGTACTTC
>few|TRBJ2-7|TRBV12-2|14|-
CASRADRDSYEQYF
TGTGCAAGTCGAGCGGACAGGGATTCCTACGAGCAGTACTTC
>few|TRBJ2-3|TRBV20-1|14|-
CSARKGGLTDTQYF
TGCAGTGCAAGAAAGGGGGGGCTGACAGATACGCAGTATTTT
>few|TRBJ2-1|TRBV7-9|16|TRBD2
CASSPFAGVLHNEQFF
TGTGCCAGCAGCCCCTTTGCGGGAGTTCTTCACAATGAGCAGTTCTTC
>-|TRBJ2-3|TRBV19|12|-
CASSIGTDTQYF
TGTGCCAGTAGTATAGGAACAGATACGCAGTATTTT
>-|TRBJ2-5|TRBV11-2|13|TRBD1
CASRTGNQETQYF
TGTGCCAGCCGGACAGGGAACCAAGAGACCCAGTACTTC
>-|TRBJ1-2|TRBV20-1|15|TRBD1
CSARAGGADDYGYTF
TGCAGTGCTAGAGCAGGGGGCGCGGATGACTATGGCTACACCTTC
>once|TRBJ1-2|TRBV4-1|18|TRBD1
CASSLRDRGLASNYGYTF
TGCGCCAGCAGCCTACGGGACAGGGGATTGGCCTCTAACTATGGCTACACCTTC
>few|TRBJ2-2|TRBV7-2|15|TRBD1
CASSRQGANTGELFF
TGTGCCAGCAGCCGACAGGGGGCGAACACCGGGGAGCTGTTTTTT
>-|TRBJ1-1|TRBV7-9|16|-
CASSRTSGGMNTEAFF
TGTGCCAGCAGCCGGACTAGCGGGGGGATGAACACTGAAGCTTTCTTT
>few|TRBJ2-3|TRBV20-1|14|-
CSASPGSATDTQYF
TGCAGTGCTAGTCCCGGCAGCGCCACAGATACGCAGTATTTT
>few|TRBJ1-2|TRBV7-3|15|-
CASSLTGVGDYGYTF
TGTGCCAGCAGCTTAACCGGGGTGGGGGATTATGGCTACACCTTC
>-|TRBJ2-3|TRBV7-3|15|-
CASGLQTGRTDTQYF
TGTGCCAGCGGCTTACAAACAGGACGCACAGATACGCAGTATTTT
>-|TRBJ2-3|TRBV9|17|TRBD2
CASSPWTSGDSTDTQYF
TGTGCCAGCAGCCCCTGGACTAGCGGGGACAGCACAGATACGCAGTATTTT
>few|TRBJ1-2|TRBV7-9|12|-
CASSVGQYGYTF
TGTGCCAGCAGCGTAGGACAGTATGGCTACACCTTC
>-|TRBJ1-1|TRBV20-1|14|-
CSARDRVVNTEAFF
TGCAGTGCTAGAGATCGAGTGGTGAACACTGAAGCTTTCTTT
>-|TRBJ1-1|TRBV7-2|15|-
CASSRTWGGDTEAFF
TGTGCCAGCAGCCGTACATGGGGTGGGGACACTGAAGCTTTCTTT
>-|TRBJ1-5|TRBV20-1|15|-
CSASLSGFSNQPQHF
TGCAGTGCTTCTTTGTCGGGTTTTAGCAATCAGCCCCAGCATTTT
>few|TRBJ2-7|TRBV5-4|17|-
CASSDPGGAPSSYEQYF
TGTGCCAGCAGCGACCCCGGGGGAGCCCCAAGCTCCTACGAGCAGTACTTC
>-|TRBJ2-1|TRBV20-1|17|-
CSASPPGAERLYNEQFF
TGCAGTGCTAGTCCCCCCGGCGCGGAAAGGTTATACAATGAGCAGTTCTTC
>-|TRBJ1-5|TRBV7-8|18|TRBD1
CASSLPGRGQIINQPQHF
TGTGCCAGCAGCTTACCCGGCAGGGGGCAAATAATCAATCAGCCCCAGCATTTT
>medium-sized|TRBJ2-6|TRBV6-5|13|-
CASSWPGANVLTF
TGTGCCAGCAGTTGGCCTGGGGCCAACGTCCTGACTTTC
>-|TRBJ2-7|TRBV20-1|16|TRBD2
CSARRGRSAGVGEQYF
TGCAGTGCTAGGAGAGGTCGTTCGGCGGGAGTAGGCGAGCAGTACTTC
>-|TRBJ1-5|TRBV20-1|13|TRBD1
CSATGGNNQPQHF
TGCAGTGCGACAGGGGGCAACAATCAGCCCCAGCATTTT
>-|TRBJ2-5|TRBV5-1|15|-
CASSLYALGGETQYF
TGCGCCAGCAGCTTGTATGCACTAGGCGGAGAGACCCAGTACTTC
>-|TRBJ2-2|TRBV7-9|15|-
CASSPRGGRSGELFF
TGTGCCAGCAGCCCCCGAGGAGGTCGGTCCGGGGAGCTGTTTTTT
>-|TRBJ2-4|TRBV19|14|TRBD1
CASSSWTGVNIQYF
TGTGCCAGTAGTTCCTGGACAGGGGTTAACATTCAGTACTTC
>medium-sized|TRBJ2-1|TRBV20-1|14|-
CSAWGGATGLEQFF
TGCAGTGCCTGGGGGGGGGCCACAGGGTTAGAGCAGTTCTTC
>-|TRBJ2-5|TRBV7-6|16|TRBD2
CASSAYGLAVQETQYF
TGTGCCAGCAGCGCCTATGGACTAGCGGTACAAGAGACCCAGTACTTC